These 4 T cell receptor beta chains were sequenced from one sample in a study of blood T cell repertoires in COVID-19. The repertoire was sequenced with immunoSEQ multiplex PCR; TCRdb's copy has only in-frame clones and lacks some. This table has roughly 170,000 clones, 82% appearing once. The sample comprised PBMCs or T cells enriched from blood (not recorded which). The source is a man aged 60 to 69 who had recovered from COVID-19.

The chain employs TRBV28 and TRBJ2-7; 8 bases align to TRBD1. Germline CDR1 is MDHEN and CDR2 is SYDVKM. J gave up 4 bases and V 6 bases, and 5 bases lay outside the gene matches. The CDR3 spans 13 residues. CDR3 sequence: CASSTQGAYEQYF. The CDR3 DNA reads TGTGCCAGCAGCACCCAGGGGGCTTACGAGCAGTACTTC.

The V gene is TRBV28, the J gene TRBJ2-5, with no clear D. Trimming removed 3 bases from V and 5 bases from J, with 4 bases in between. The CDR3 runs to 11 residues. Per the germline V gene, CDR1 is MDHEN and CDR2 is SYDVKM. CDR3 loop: CASSFRETQYF. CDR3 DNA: TGTGCCAGCAGTTTCCGGGAGACCCAGTACTTC.

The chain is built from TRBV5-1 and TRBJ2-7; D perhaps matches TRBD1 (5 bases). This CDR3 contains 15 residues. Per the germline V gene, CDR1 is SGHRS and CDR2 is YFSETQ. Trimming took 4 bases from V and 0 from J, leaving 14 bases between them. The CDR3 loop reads CASSHGHLNSYEQYF. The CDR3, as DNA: TGCGCCAGCAGCCATGGACACCTAAACTCCTACGAGCAGTACTTC. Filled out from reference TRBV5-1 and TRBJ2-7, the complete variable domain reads KAGVTQTPRYLIKTRGQQVTLSCSPISGHRSVSWYQQTPGQGLQFLFEYFSETQRNKGNFPGRFSGRQFSNSRSEMNVSTLELGDSALYLCASSHGHLNSYEQYFGPGTRLTVT.

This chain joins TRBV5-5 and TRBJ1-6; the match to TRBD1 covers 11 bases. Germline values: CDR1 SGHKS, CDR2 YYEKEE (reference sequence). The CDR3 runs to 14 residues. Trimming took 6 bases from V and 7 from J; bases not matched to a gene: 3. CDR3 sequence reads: CASIRTGGNSPLHF. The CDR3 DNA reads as TGTGCCAGCATCAGGACAGGGGGCAATTCACCCCTCCACTTT.